The present T cell receptor beta chain was sequenced within a study of blood T cell repertoires in COVID-19. Background on the study: The United States, Italy and Spain supplied acute and convalescent COVID-19 samples.

V was pared by 3 bases and J by 4 bases, with 15 bases between. There are 15 residues in the CDR3. CDR1 and CDR2 from the germline V gene are SGHTA and FQGNSA. Data came from immunoSEQ multiplex PCR; TCRdb stores just in-frame clones and leaves some out. The sample carries around 230,000 clones, about 85% recorded once. This receptor was obtained from a man aged 40-50 years with acute or convalescent COVID-19. Sequences were obtained from peripheral blood. This chain joins TRBV7-2 and TRBJ1-2; D remains unclear. The CDR3 sequence is CASSFAGGSAYGYTF. In DNA, the CDR3 is TGTGCCAGCAGCTTTGCGGGCGGGTCCGCCTATGGCTACACCTTC.